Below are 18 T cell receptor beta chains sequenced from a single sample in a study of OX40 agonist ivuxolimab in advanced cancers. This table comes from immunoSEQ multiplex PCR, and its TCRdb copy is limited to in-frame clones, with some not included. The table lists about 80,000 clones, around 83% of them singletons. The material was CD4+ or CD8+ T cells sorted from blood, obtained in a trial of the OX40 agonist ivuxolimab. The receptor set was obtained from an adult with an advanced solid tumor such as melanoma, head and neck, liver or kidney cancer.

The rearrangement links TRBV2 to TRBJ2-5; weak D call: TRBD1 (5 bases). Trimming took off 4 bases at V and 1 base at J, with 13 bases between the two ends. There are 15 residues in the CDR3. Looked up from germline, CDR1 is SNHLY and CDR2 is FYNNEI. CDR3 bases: TGTGCCAGCAGTGTGGGTGGGGCAGGCCAAGAGACCCAGTACTTC. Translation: CASSVGGAGQETQYF.

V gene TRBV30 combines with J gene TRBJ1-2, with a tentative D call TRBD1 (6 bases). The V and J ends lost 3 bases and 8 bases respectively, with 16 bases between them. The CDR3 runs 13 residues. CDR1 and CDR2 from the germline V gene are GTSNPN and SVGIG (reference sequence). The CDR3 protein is CAWRLGGAGGYTF. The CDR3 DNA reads TGTGCCTGGAGATTGGGGGGGGCTGGAGGCTACACCTTC.

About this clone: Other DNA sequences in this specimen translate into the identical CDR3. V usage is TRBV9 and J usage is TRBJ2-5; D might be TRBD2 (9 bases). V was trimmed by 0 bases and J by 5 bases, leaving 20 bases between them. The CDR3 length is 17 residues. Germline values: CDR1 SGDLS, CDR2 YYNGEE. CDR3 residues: CASSVGTGQLAGETQYF. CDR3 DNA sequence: TGTGCCAGCAGCGTAGGGACAGGGCAGCTAGCGGGGGAGACCCAGTACTTC.

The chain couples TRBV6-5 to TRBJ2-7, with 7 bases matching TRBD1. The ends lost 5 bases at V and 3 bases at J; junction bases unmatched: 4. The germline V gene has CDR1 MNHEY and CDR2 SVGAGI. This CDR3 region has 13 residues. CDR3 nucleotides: TGTGCCAGCAGTCGGACAGGTAGCTACGAGCAGTACTTC. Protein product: CASSRTGSYEQYF.

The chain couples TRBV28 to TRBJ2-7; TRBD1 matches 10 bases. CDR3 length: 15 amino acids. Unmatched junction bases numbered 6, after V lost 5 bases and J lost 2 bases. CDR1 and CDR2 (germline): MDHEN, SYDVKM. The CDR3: CASSRPGQGAYEQYF. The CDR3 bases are TGTGCCAGCAGTCGCCCCGGACAGGGGGCCTACGAGCAGTACTTC.

The CDR3 reads CASSIGHSNEKLFF. Written as DNA, the CDR3 is TGCGCCAGCAGCATCGGACACTCTAATGAAAAACTGTTTTTT. This sequence joins TRBV5-1 and TRBJ1-4, with D possibly TRBD1 on 5 matching bases. CDR3 length equals 14 residues. Per the germline V gene, CDR1 is SGHRS and CDR2 is YFSETQ. The V end was cut by 4 bases, the J end by 3 bases, with 10 bases between.

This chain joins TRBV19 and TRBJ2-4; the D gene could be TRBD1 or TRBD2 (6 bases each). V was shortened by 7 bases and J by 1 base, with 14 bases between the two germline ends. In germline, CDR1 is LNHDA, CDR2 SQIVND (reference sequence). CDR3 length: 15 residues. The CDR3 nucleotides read TGTGCCAGTATGTCGGGGGCAGGGGCCAAAAACATTCAGTACTTC. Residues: CASMSGAGAKNIQYF.

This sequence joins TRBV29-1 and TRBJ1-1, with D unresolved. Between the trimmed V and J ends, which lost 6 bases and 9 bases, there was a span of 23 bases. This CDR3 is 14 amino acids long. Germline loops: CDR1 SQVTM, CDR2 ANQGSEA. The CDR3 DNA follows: TGCAGCGTGGTGGCACCCATCAGCTTAGGTAAAGCTTTCTTT. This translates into CSVVAPISLGKAFF.

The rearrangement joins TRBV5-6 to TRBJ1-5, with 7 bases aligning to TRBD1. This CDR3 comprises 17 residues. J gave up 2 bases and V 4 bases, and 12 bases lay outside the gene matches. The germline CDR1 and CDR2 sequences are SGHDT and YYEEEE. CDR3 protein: CASSRGRGREGNQPQHF. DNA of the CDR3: TGTGCCAGCAGCCGAGGGAGGGGGCGAGAAGGCAATCAGCCCCAGCATTTT.

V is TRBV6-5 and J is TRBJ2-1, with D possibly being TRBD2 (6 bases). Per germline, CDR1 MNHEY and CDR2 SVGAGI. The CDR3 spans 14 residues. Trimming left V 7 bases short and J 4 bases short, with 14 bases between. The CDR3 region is CASTLGGSYNEQFF. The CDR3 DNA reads TGTGCCAGCACTTTGGGAGGATCATACAATGAGCAGTTCTTC.

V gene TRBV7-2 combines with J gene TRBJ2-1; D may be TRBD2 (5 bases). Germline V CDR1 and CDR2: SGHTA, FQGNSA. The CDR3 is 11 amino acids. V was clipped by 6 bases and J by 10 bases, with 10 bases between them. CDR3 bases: TGTGCCAGCAGACACACGGGGGAGCAGTTCTTC. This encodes CASRHTGEQFF.

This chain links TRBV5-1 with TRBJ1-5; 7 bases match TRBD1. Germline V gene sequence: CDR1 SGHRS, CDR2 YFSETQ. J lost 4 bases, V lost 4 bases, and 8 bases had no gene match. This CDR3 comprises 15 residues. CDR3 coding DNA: TGCGCCAGCAGCCCAGGGACAGATTCAAATCAGCCCCAGCATTTT. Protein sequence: CASSPGTDSNQPQHF.

The chain's CDR3 is CASSYGTDYENIQYF. The CDR3 DNA sequence: TGTGCCAGCAGCTATGGCACGGATTATGAAAACATTCAGTACTTC. The chain has TRBV7-2 and TRBJ2-4; D call uncertain. CDR1 is SGHTA, CDR2 FQGNSA, per germline. V lost 4 bases to trimming and J lost 5 bases, with 15 bases between them. This CDR3 has 15 amino acids. Using reference TRBV7-2 and TRBJ2-4 for the parts outside the CDR3, the full variable domain is GAGVSQSPSNKVTEKGKDVELRCDPISGHTALYWYRQSLGQGLEFLIYFQGNSAPDKSGLPSDRFSAERTGGSVSTLTIQRTQQEDSAVYLCASSYGTDYENIQYFGAGTRLSVL.

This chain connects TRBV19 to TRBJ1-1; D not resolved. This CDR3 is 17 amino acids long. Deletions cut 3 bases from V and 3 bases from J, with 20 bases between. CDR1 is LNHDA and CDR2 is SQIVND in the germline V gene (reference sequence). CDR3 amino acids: CASSMREGRNGDTEAFF. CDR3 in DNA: TGTGCCAGTAGTATGCGAGAGGGTAGGAACGGTGACACTGAAGCTTTCTTT.

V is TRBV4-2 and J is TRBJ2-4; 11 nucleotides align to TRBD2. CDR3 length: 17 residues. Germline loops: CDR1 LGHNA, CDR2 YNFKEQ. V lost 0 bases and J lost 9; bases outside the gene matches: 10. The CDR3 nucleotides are TGTGCCAGCAGCCAAGATAGTAGCGGGGGGGCCGGTGGCATTCAGTACTTC. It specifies CASSQDSSGGAGGIQYF.

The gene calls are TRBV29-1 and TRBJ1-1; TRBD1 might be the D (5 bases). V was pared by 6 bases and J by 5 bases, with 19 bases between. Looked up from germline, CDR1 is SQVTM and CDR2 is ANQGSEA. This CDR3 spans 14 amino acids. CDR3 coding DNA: TGCAGCGTCCATCTTCTAGTAGGGGCGACTGAAGCTTTCTTT. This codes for CSVHLLVGATEAFF. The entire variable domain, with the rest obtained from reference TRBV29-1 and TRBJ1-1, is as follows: SAVISQKPSRDICQRGTSLTIQCQVDSQVTMMFWYRQQPGQSLTLIATANQGSEATYESGFVIDKFPISRPNLTFSTLTVSNMSPEDSSIYLCSVHLLVGATEAFFGQGTRLTVV.

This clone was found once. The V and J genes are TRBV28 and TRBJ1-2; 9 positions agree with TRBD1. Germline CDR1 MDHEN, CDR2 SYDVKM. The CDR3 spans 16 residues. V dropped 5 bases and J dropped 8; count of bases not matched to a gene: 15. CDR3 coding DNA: TGTGCCAGCAGTCCACCGGGACAGGGAACGGGTTGGGGCTACACCTTC. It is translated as CASSPPGQGTGWGYTF.

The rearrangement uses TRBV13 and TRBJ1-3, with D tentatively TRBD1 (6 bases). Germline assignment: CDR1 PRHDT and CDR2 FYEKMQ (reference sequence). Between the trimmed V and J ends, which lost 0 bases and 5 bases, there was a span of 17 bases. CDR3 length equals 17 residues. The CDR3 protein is CASSLGTQQGFRNTIYF. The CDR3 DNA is TGTGCCAGCAGCTTAGGGACTCAACAGGGCTTTAGAAACACCATATATTTT.